This TCR beta chain was found in a study of OX40 agonist ivuxolimab in advanced cancers. In germline, CDR1 is SEHNR, CDR2 FQNEAQ (reference sequence). The CDR3 runs 14 residues. The germline V and J ends were trimmed by 5 bases and 2 bases, with 10 bases remaining between them. Sequencing was performed with immunoSEQ multiplex PCR; in TCRdb, only in-frame clones are kept and a portion is missing. The table shows just over 60,000 clones, with more than 85% occurring only once. This clonotype was sampled from an adult with an advanced solid tumor such as melanoma, head and neck, liver or kidney cancer. The specimen was CD4+ or CD8+ T cells sorted from blood, collected in a trial of the OX40 agonist ivuxolimab. V usage is TRBV7-9 and J usage is TRBJ1-3, with D possibly being TRBD1 (6 bases). CDR3 amino acids: CASSPDSTGNTIYF. CDR3 DNA: TGTGCCAGCAGCCCGGACAGCACTGGAAACACCATATATTTT.